Below, 14 T cell receptor beta chains from the same sample are listed, as sequenced in a study of cytomegalovirus exposure and HLA in healthy donors. PCR was performed using 60 Vbeta and 13 Jbeta primers. Libraries were prepared by immunoSEQ multiplex PCR; TCRdb keeps only in-frame clonotypes and omits some of them. The table lists some 160,000 clones, less than 85% of them singletons. The sample comprised PBMCs. The receptors here all came from a man aged 35 to 55 in good health and CMV-seronegative.

The rearrangement uses TRBV7-5 and TRBJ1-1. TRBV7-5 is deemed a pseudogene. This CDR3 contains 17 residues. The CDR3 here is CARSGTPGRGAQDEAFF. The CDR3 region has the DNA TGTGCCAGAAGCGGGACTCCCGGGAGAGGGGCGCAGGATGAAGCTTTCTTT.

The chain carries TRBV6-5 and TRBJ1-2; no definite D call. Between the trimmed V and J ends, which lost 6 bases and 4 bases, there was a span of 6 bases. The length of the CDR3 is 11 residues. CDR1 is MNHEY, CDR2 SVGAGI, per germline. CDR3 region: CASRAGYGYTF. CDR3 DNA: TGTGCCAGCAGGGCAGGCTATGGCTACACCTTC.

This clone was counted a single time. This sequence joins TRBV2 and TRBJ1-4, with TRBD1 matching 11 bases. J was trimmed by 7 bases and V by 7 bases; bases with no gene match: 5. From germline, CDR1 is SNHLY and CDR2 FYNNEI. This CDR3 spans 14 amino acids. In nucleotides, the CDR3 is TGTGCCAGCATCGGACAGGGGGCGGGTGAAAAACTGTTTTTT. It yields the protein CASIGQGAGEKLFF.

J is TRBJ2-5 and V is TRBV6-5; 11 bases are a match to TRBD2. CDR3 length: 13 residues. The germline gives CDR1 MNHEY, CDR2 SVGAGI. V shed 8 bases and J 1 base; nucleotides not matched to a gene: 0. As DNA, the CDR3 is TGTGCCAGCGGGACTAGCGGCCAAGAGACCCAGTACTTC. Residues: CASGTSGQETQYF.

V usage is TRBV7-9 and J usage is TRBJ2-7; the D gene is possibly TRBD1 (5 bases). CDR3 length: 18 amino acids. V was clipped by 1 base and J by 0 bases, with 19 bases between them. Germline-derived CDR1 and CDR2 are SEHNR and FQNEAQ (reference sequence). The CDR3 here is CASSLGQGRPYSSYEQYF. DNA of the CDR3: TGTGCCAGCAGCTTAGGGCAGGGTCGACCCTATAGCTCCTACGAGCAGTACTTC. Based on the CDR3 plus reference TRBV7-9 and TRBJ2-7, the full variable domain is DTGVSQNPRHKITKRGQNVTFRCDPISEHNRLYWYRQTLGQGPEFLTYFQNEAQLEKSRLLSDRFSAERPKGSFSTLEIQRTEQGDSAMYLCASSLGQGRPYSSYEQYFGPGTRLTVT.

The V and J genes are TRBV29-1 and TRBJ2-5; 11 positions agree with TRBD1. Germline V gene sequence: CDR1 SQVTM, CDR2 ANQGSEA. The CDR3 spans 13 residues. With V trimmed by 7 bases and J by 4 bases, 5 bases remained unmatched. The CDR3 reads CSATGTGGETQYF. The CDR3 DNA follows: TGCAGCGCTACCGGGACAGGGGGAGAGACCCAGTACTTC.

V is TRBV30 and J is TRBJ2-5, with D uncertain. The last part of the DNA fits TRBJ2-7 better; the J call may be wrong. The germline CDR1 and CDR2 sequences are GTSNPN and SVGIG (reference sequence). The CDR3 is 13 residues long. CDR3 in amino acids: CAWSVGLNYEQYF. The DNA for the CDR3 is TGTGCCTGGAGTGTAGGTCTCAACTACGAGCAGTACTTC.

The gene calls are TRBV5-6 and TRBJ2-1; a possible D gene is TRBD2 (6 bases). Deletions cut 3 bases from V and 4 bases from J, with 14 bases between. The CDR3 is made up of 15 amino acids. CDR1 and CDR2 from the germline V gene are SGHDT and YYEEEE. The CDR3 nucleotides read TGTGCCAGCAGCTCCCGGGGAGGAGCTTACAATGAGCAGTTCTTC. Translating it yields CASSSRGGAYNEQFF.

The rearrangement uses TRBV7-9 and TRBJ2-1; a weak D match, TRBD2 (5 bases). V was trimmed by 5 bases and J by 5 bases, leaving 10 bases between them. The germline V gene encodes CDR1 SEHNR and CDR2 FQNEAQ (reference sequence). The CDR3 consists of 13 residues. CDR3 loop: CASSPAVHNEQFF. The CDR3 DNA follows: TGTGCCAGCAGCCCAGCGGTCCACAATGAGCAGTTCTTC.

The CDR3 is CASSPPRSGSWYNEQFF. Written as DNA, the CDR3 is TGTGCCAGCTCACCACCGAGGAGCGGGAGCTGGTACAATGAGCAGTTCTTC. The chain couples TRBV18 to TRBJ2-1; 8 bases map to TRBD2. The CDR3 loop spans 17 amino acids. Trimming cost V 0 bases and J 4 bases; bases outside gene matches: 8. The germline V gene encodes CDR1 KGHSH and CDR2 LQKENI.

This sequence joins TRBV11-3 and TRBJ1-5, with D perhaps TRBD1 (5 bases). Between the trimmed V and J ends, which lost 5 bases and 5 bases, there was a span of 10 bases. From germline, CDR1 is SGHNT and CDR2 YENEEA. The CDR3 is 13 residues long. CDR3 in amino acids: CASSPAGDQPQHF. The CDR3 DNA reads TGTGCCAGCAGCCCAGCGGGGGATCAGCCCCAGCATTTT.

This sequence joins TRBV7-2 and TRBJ1-1; D is possibly TRBD1 (5 bases). The germline CDR1 and CDR2 sequences are SGHTA and FQGNSA. Trimming took 2 bases from V and 4 from J, leaving 14 bases between them. This CDR3 comprises 15 residues. This chain's CDR3 is CASSLRSAGGTEAFF. The CDR3 DNA is TGTGCCAGCAGCTTAAGAAGTGCGGGGGGCACTGAAGCTTTCTTT.

V gene TRBV18 combines with J gene TRBJ2-7; the match to TRBD2 covers 14 bases. J was trimmed by 2 bases and V by 6 bases; bases with no gene match: 3. CDR3 length: 15 residues. Germline CDR1 and CDR2: KGHSH and LQKENI. The CDR3 sequence is CASSGTSGGPYEQYF. CDR3 bases: TGTGCCAGCTCCGGGACTAGCGGGGGACCCTACGAGCAGTACTTC.

The chain couples TRBV6-1 to TRBJ2-7, with TRBD1 matching over 8 bases. CDR3 size: 16 residues. Germline values: CDR1 MNHNS, CDR2 SASEGT. The V gene end was trimmed by 3 bases and the J gene end by 1 base; junction bases not matched to a gene: 8. CDR3 in amino acids: CASSEWDRQDSYEQYF. CDR3 in DNA: TGTGCCAGCAGTGAGTGGGACAGGCAGGATTCCTACGAGCAGTACTTC.